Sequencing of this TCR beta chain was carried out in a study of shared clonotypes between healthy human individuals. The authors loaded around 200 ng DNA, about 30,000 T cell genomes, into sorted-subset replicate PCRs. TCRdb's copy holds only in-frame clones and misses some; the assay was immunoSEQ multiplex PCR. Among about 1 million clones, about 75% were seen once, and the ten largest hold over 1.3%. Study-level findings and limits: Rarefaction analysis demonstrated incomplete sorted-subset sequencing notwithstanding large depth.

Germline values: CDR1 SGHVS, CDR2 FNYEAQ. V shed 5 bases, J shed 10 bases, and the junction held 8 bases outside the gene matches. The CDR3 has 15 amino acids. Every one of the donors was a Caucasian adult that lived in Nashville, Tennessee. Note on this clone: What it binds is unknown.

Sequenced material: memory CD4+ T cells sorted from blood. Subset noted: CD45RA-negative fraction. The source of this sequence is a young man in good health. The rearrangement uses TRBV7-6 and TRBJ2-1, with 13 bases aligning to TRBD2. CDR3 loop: CASSQGLAGYGEQFF. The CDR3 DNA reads TGTGCCAGCAGCCAGGGACTAGCGGGGTATGGCGAGCAGTTCTTC.